The entry that follows covers one T cell receptor beta chain sequence. Its antigen remains unidentified. It has no much larger one-base neighbor in the sample; base qualities were not kept. The cohort consisted of 650 to 850 healthy bone marrow donors. At the time of sampling, all cohort members were nominally healthy, though unrecorded immune exposures were likely present. The donor tested CMV seropositive, placing the donor among the roughly 300 seropositive members of the cohort. Every donor gave a peripheral blood sample, and the peripheral blood mononuclear cells from that sample were used for TCR beta sequencing. The Qiagen DNeasy Blood Extraction Kit was used to extract genomic DNA from the blood cell samples. The data were obtained in a study of cytomegalovirus exposure and HLA in healthy donors (dated by TCRdb to about 2017). For the study in its entirety: In an earlier analysis of some 610 of the donors, approximately 260 Gb of sequence data and some 100 million unique TCR beta sequences from 150 million to 200 million T cells were reported. Approximately 310 gigabases of sequencing data and 91 million or so unique TCR sequences made up an early release that covered approximately 620 HLA-typed donors. Among the roughly 410 genotyped donors, approximately 77% belonged to the genetic ancestry cluster associated with self-reported Caucasian donors. The study was designed to test whether signatures of past pathogen exposure could be identified by cataloging public T cell receptors. The study profiled the T cell repertoires of some 610 subjects by immunosequencing and related them to cytomegalovirus serostatus. Besides the first cohort of approximately 670 subjects, a separate validation cohort made up of over a hundred different subjects was used. The study combined high-throughput TCR immunosequencing, statistical association of individual TCRs with disease status, and machine learning to predict cytomegalovirus infection status. A later analysis re-analyzed previously published TCR beta repertoires from 660 or so donors and added high-resolution HLA genotyping to study TCR occurrence patterns. Rather than using new phenotypic data, the later analysis identified candidate immune exposures from TCR beta sequences and from how often those sequences occurred across donors. To decide whether each TCR beta V gene segment behaved as functional or pseudogenic, an earlier analysis of fewer than 750 of the donors relied on high-throughput TCR beta sequencing. Donor age, sex, ethnicity and CMV serostatus were collected together with the repertoire data. In a later genetic analysis, genome-wide SNP genotypes for about 65% of the roughly 670 donors were used, and that subset was treated as a discovery cohort. All discovery cohort repertoires had been generated using a single sequencing platform. HLA typing covered class I and class II loci at four-digit resolution. The number of typed donors differed by locus: about 620-630 for A, B, C, DRB1 and DQB1; approximately 520 for DQA1; over 600 for DPA1; and some 430 for DPB1. A few DR-DQ haplotypes were handled as single units for association and clustering because linkage in the cohort was strong. Among 300 to 500 genotyped donors of the cohort, an average of approximately 240,000 unique TCR beta nucleotide sequences was sequenced per donor, of which 15% to 20% were non-productive. Study-wide conclusions, independent of this receptor: While some public TCRs were present in many individuals, most TCR sequences turned up only very rarely across donors. HLA typing was unavailable for some donors at each locus, so association tests used only the typed subset. A later analysis reported that several top co-occurrence clusters appeared linked to parvovirus B19, influenza, CMV and Epstein-Barr virus. A further reported finding was that TCR beta sequences accurately predicted the HLA-A and HLA-B alleles for most subjects in the first cohort. Roughly uniform sequencing depth across donors was assumed in presence/absence analyses, although this assumption may not hold. In a later analysis, most CMV-associated TCR beta chains were found to appear HLA-restricted, with HLA associations seemingly driven largely by CMV exposure. It was suggested by the authors that the approach could potentially be generalized to other disease states and immunological phenotypes. Because counts were too low, roughly 18 rarely observed V segments, including chromosome 9 orphons, were left out of the earlier analysis of about 620 of the donors. In an earlier analysis of 587 of the donors, most TCR beta V segments were observed in productive rearrangements about 90% or about 30% of the time, broadly matching IMGT annotations. The study listed 150 to 200 TCR beta chains as associated with cytomegalovirus. A later analysis found that TCR association rates varied across HLA loci, with DRB1 alleles showing the most associated TCRs and HLA-C alleles the fewest. At a false discovery rate of 0.05, a later analysis linked 15,000 to 20,000 TCR beta sequences to specific HLA alleles. Compared with the roughly 700-donor mean, donors in an Asian-associated ancestry cluster had fewer N-insertions in productive TCRs, according to a later genetic analysis. Linkage disequilibrium might explain the correlated functional status among segregating V segments, but an unknown experimental factor could not be ruled out. The sequencing pipeline was judged likely to have produced a cluster of highly shared sequence variants as a technical artifact. Some IMGT-functional V segments, including TRBV6-2 and TRBV6-3, could not be distinguished by the 87-base-pair reads and were therefore excluded. Compared with equally common non-associated chains, HLA-associated TCR beta chains in a later analysis were more clonally expanded and had lower generation probabilities. CMV serostatus was the only immune exposure information available for the cohort. In both the original and validation cohorts, the classifier was reported to diagnose cytomegalovirus status with high specificity and sensitivity. V-gene and J-gene trimming of TCR beta chains was associated with a missense DCLRE1C variant in a later genetic analysis, and the association was replicated in an independent cohort. In vitro tests confirmed that three of the cytomegalovirus-associated TCR beta chains recognize cytomegalovirus antigens. Strong co-occurrence of HLA alleles, especially DR and DQ, made assigning TCR associations to individual alleles difficult. The cohort was sequenced for TCR beta chains only, and without alpha or paired-chain data the features that could be detected were limited.

The library came from the immunoSEQ multiplex PCR assay. For the multiplex PCR, a mixture combining 60 forward primers for TCR Vbeta segments and 13 reverse primers for TCR Jbeta segments was used. Amplification of the CDR3 region of rearranged TCR beta genes was performed with a multiplex PCR assay on genomic DNA. On the Illumina HiSeq System, the amplified TCR beta libraries were sequenced as 87-base-pair reads. The study's processing was this. A later analysis tallied tens of millions of unique TCR beta chains across the roughly 610 repertoires, and about 10 million of those chains were shared by two or more donors. To remove PCR and sequencing errors, raw reads were error-corrected and collapsed into unique sequences using a nearest-neighbor algorithm that merged closely related sequences. To assign V, D and J gene segments, CDR3 sequences were aligned to IMGT reference sequences. Each retained sequence needed at least a six-nucleotide match to both a V gene segment and a J gene segment. A rearrangement was called productive if the CDR3 had no stop codons and remained in frame with V and J, and every other rearrangement was called non-productive. CDR3 was defined by IMGT convention, running from the second conserved V-encoded cysteine to the conserved J-encoded phenylalanine. The earlier analysis of about 530 of the donors excluded any sequence lacking an unambiguous match to a single V gene segment. In an earlier analysis of some 590 of the donors, a V segment was called functional when productive rearrangements were above 56.7%, and segregating when the standard deviation between donors exceeded 5%. To diagnose cytomegalovirus status from the catalog of TCR beta chain sequences, a statistical classification framework was built. V and J gene assignment, in a later analysis, came from comparing TCR nucleotide sequences with IMGT/GENE-DB human TR gene sequences. In a later analysis, CDR3 sequences and most-parsimonious VDJ recombination scenarios were assigned using the TCRdist pipeline. In a later analysis, each TCR beta chain was defined by its CDR3 amino acid sequence together with its V-gene family, and reads lacking a unique V-gene family were excluded. A later analysis removed 500 to 650 highly shared, low-generation-probability nucleotide sequences to deal with suspected cross-contamination and a sequencing artifact. In a later analysis, a clonal expansion index for each public chain was calculated from normalized within-repertoire ranks of inferred template counts. In a later analysis, generation probabilities were computed with a VDJ recombination model fitted to out-of-frame rearrangements, and the resulting probabilities were checked against IGoR. Hypergeometric tests were used in a later analysis to score TCR-TCR, TCR-HLA and TCR-CMV co-occurrence, with a repertoire-size bias correction applied to the TCR pairs. To estimate false discovery rates, a later analysis permuted the HLA or CMV assignments 20 times. In a later analysis, co-occurring TCRs were grouped with DBSCAN, and TCRdist sequence similarity was added when clustering was performed within HLA-allele-positive subsets. Repertoires with fewer than 30,000 or more than 120,000 public chains, plus five repertoires with anomalous nucleotide sharing, were excluded from co-occurrence clustering. Imported from immuneACCESS, the table was reduced by TCRdb to in-frame sequences with V and J called. These copies leave out some clones; in studies compared against another copy, an unresolved V gene accounts for under half, and the cause of the remainder is not known. That table supplies the V and J calls and clone size; D and trimming were determined from the DNA. The sample has about 120,000 clones on record, 80% of them singletons. 7.5% to 9% of the sample comes from the top ten.

A distance of 11 bases separates the germline ends of V and J, which lose 3 bases and 2 bases respectively. The germline V gene yields KGHSH for CDR1 and LQKENI for CDR2. Including the terminal cysteine and phenylalanine, the CDR3 comprises 15 residues. The retained sequence is limited to the CDR3, 45 bases, with the frame set at the first base. This sequence uses TRBV18 and TRBJ1-3; a confident D gene designation cannot be given. The clonotype originates from a female donor in good health and CMV-seropositive. Source material: PBMCs. The DNA is as follows: TGTGCCAGCTCACCCAACAGCCTTACTGGAAACACCATATATTTT. This encodes CASSPNSLTGNTIYF.